The T cell receptor beta chain described here comes from a study of tumor-infiltrating lymphocytes in localized non-small cell lung cancer listed by TCRdb under 2021. At the level of the whole study: The cohort covered several histologies, both smokers and never-smokers, and patients whose samples were collected after neoadjuvant chemotherapy. The paired tumor versus uninvolved lung comparison of immunoSEQ T-cell fraction included roughly 50 patients. The overall ICON cohort was composed of around 150 surgical patients with localized non-small cell lung cancer whose tumors were resected. TCR sequencing was one of several integrated assays, alongside flow cytometry, multiplex immunofluorescence, RNA-seq, exome sequencing and proteomics, applied to the same patients. Each patient contributed resected tumor tissue and uninvolved lung tissue from the same patient, described as non-adjacent to the tumor.

The paper as a whole reports these results and caveats: Recurrence-free survival showed no association with tumor T-cell fraction measured by TCR sequencing (p = 0.61). The TCR-derived T-cell fraction showed no difference between the flow cytometry-defined immunotypes IM1 (good prognosis) and IM2 (poor prognosis). Because assay coverage varied across patients depending on available tissue quantity, TCR sequencing was performed for only a subset of the cohort. In line with immunofluorescence CD3 counts, TCRbeta sequencing supported higher T cell infiltration in tumors compared with uninvolved lung tissue. Different pieces of the same tissue were used for different assays, so technical variation could not be separated from intratumor heterogeneity.

Patient enrollment in ICON started in 2016, and the final patient was enrolled in the second half of 2018. From a subcohort of 70 to 85 patients, fresh tumor and matched uninvolved tissue were collected for in-depth immune analyses, including TCR sequencing. No cell sorting was done, and TCR sequencing was instead run on DNA isolated from bulk tissue. The T-cell fraction in tumor and uninvolved lung tissue was provided by TCR sequencing with the immunoSEQ assay. The published analysis was carried out like this. For survival analysis, patients were split into high (upper tertile) and low (lower two tertiles) T-cell fraction groups and compared by log-rank test. A signed-rank test was used to test differences in T-cell fraction between paired tumor and uninvolved lung samples. The immuneACCESS repertoire file appears here via TCRdb, limited to in-frame rearrangements. These files lack a portion of the clones; in checked studies, under half of the deficit traces to unresolved V genes, and the cause of the others is not known. V, J and clone size are those of that table, while D and trimming were read from the DNA. The table for this sample lists 9,500 to 15,000 clones; under 80% of them were counted only once. The ten largest make up over 3.5% of the sample.

CDR1 SGDLS and CDR2 YYNGEE are derived from the germline V gene. Inclusive of the bounding cysteine and phenylalanine, the CDR3 is 16 residues long. Just the 48-base CDR3 DNA is kept, in frame starting at base 1. Germline trimming amounts to 4 bases on V and 8 bases on J, with 15 as the count of junction bases outside the gene matches. Notes on this clone: What antigen it recognizes has not been identified. Base qualities are not at hand, and no much larger clone is one base apart.

The specimen sequenced was lung tumor tissue. The sequence came from a human donor with non-small cell lung cancer. In this chain, TRBV9 is recombined with TRBJ2-5; 9 middle bases align to TRBD1. CDR3 loop: CASSSGGGQGRATQYF. The nucleotides read TGTGCCAGCAGCTCGGGAGGAGGACAGGGGCGCGCCACCCAGTACTTC.